This T cell receptor (beta chain) was sequenced in a study of response to subunit inactivated influenza vaccine. Study conclusions and caveats: Authors proposed each seasonal influenza vaccination draws in few new T cells.

MiXCR was run by TCRdb on the RT-PCR reads, yielding one entry per CDR3 protein. The table includes a few hundred thousand distinct CDR3 sequences, 12% detected once. This clonotype occurred a few times. Antigen: not known. The ends lost 5 bases at V and 3 bases at J; junction bases unmatched: 9. Germline V gene lookup returns CDR1 GTSNPN and CDR2 SVGIG (reference sequence). CDR3 length: 15 amino acids. The sequences come from non-naive T cells sorted from PBMCs, collected less than 15 days before vaccination. The chain combines TRBV30 with TRBJ2-7, with TRBD2 matching 11 bases. The receptor was derived from a man aged 50-60 years who received an inactivated influenza vaccine. CDR3 DNA: TGTGCCTGGCGGCCAACTAGCGGGGGAAACTACGAGCAGTACTTC. This codes for CAWRPTSGGNYEQYF.